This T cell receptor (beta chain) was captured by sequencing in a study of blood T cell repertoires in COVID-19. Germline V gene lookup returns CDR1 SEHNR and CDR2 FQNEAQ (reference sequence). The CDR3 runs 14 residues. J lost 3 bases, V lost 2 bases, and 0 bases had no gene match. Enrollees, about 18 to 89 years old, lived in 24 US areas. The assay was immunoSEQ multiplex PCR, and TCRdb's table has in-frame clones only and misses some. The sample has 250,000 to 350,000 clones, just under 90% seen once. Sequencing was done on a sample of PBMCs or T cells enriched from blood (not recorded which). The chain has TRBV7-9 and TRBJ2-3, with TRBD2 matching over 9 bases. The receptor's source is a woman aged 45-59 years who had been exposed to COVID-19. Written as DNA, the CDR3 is TGTGCCAGCAGCTTACTAGCGGGGACAGATACGCAGTATTTT. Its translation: CASSLLAGTDTQYF.